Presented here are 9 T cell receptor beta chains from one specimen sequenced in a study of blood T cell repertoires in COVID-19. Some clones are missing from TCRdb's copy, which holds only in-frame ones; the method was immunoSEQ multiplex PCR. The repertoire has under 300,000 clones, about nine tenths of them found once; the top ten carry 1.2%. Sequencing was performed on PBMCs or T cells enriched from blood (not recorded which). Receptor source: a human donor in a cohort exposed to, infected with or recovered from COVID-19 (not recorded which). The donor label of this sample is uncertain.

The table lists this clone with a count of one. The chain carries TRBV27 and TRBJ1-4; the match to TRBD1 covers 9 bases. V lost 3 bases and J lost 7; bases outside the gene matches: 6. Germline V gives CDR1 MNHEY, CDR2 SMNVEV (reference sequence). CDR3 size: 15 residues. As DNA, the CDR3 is TGTGCCAGCAGTTTGTCTGGGACAGGGATTGAAAAACTGTTTTTT. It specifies CASSLSGTGIEKLFF.

The CDR3 here is CAWCRAGGPETQYF. CDR3 sequence (DNA): TGTGCCTGGTGCCGGGCGGGGGGTCCAGAGACCCAGTACTTC. This sequence joins TRBV30 and TRBJ2-5, with 8 bases fitting TRBD2. V shed 5 bases, J shed 4 bases, and the junction held 9 bases outside the gene matches. The germline CDR1 and CDR2 sequences are GTSNPN and SVGIG (reference sequence). The CDR3 sequence is 14 residues long.

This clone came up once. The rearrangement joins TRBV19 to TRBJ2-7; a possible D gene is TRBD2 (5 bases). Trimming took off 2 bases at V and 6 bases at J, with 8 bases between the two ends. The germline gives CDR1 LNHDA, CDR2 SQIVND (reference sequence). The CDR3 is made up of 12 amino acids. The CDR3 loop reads CASSILGSEQYF. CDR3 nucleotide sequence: TGTGCCAGTAGTATACTGGGGAGCGAGCAGTACTTC.

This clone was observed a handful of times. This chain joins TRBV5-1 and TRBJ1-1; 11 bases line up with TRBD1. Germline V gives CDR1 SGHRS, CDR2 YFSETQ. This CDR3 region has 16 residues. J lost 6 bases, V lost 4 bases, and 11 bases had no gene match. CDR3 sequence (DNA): TGCGCCAGCAGCAACCAGGACAGGGGGCGCGTCGCTGAAGCTTTCTTT. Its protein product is CASSNQDRGRVAEAFF.

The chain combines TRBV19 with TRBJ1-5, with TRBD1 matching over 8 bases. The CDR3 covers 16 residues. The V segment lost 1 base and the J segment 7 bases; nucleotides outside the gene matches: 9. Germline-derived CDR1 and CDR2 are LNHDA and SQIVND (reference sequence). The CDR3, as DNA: TGTGCCAGTAGTATAGGGACAGGGCGAAGTTGGCAGCCCCAGCATTTT. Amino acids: CASSIGTGRSWQPQHF. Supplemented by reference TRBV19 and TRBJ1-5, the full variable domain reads DGGITQSPKYLFRKEGQNVTLSCEQNLNHDAMYWYRQDPGQGLRLIYYSQIVNDFQKGDIAEGYSVSREKKESFPLTVTSAQKNPTAFYLCASSIGTGRSWQPQHFGDGTRLSIL.

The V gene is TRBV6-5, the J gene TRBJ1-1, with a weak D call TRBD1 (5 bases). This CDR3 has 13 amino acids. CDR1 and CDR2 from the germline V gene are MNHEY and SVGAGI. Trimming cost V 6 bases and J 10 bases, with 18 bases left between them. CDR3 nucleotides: TGTGCCAGCAGCGGGACTTCAGAGTTGGTAGCTTTCTTT. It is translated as CASSGTSELVAFF.

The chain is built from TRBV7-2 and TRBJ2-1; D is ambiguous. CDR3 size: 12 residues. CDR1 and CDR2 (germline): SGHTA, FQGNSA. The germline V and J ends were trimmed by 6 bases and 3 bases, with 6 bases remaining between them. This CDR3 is CASRSSYNEQFF. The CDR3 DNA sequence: TGTGCCAGCAGATCCAGCTACAATGAGCAGTTCTTC. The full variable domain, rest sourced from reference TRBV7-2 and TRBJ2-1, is GAGVSQSPSNKVTEKGKDVELRCDPISGHTALYWYRQSLGQGLEFLIYFQGNSAPDKSGLPSDRFSAERTGGSVSTLTIQRTQQEDSAVYLCASRSSYNEQFFGPGTRLTVL.

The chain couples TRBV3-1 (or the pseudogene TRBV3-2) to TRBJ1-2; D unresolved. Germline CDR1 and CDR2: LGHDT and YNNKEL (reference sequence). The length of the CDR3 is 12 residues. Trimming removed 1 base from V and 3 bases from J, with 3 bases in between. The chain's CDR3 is CASSQVDYGYTF. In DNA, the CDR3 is TGTGCCAGCAGCCAAGTCGACTATGGCTACACCTTC.

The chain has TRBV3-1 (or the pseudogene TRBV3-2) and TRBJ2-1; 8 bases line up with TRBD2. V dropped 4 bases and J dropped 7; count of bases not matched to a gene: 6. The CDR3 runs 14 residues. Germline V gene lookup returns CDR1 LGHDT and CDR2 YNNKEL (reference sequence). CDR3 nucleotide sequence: TGTGCCAGCAGCCCACGGGAGGGTTCGAATGAGCAGTTCTTC. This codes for CASSPREGSNEQFF.